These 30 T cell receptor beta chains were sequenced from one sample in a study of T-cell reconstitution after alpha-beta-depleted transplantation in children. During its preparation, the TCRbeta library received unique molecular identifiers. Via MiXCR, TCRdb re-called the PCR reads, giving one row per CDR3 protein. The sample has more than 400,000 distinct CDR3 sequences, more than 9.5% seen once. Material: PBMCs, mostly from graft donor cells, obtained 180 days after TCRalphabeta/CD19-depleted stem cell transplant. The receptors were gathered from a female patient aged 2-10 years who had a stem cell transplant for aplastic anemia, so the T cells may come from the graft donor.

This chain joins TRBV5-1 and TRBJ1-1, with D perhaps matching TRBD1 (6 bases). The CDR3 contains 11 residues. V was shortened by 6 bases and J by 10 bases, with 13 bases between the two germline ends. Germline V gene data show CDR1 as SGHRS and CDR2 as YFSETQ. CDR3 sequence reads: CASKGDGPAFF. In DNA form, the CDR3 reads TGCGCCAGCAAGGGGGACGGCCCAGCTTTCTTT.

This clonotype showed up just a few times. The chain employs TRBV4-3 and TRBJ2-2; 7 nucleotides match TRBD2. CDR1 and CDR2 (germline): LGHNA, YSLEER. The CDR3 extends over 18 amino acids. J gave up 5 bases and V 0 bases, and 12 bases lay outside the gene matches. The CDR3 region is CASSQEGGAGVGTGELFF. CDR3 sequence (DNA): TGCGCCAGCAGCCAAGAAGGAGGGGCGGGAGTCGGAACCGGGGAGCTGTTTTTT.

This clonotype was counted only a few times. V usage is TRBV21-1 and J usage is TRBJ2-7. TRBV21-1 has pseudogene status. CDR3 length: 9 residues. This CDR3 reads CASTREQYV. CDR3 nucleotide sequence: TGTGCCAGCACACGGGAGCAGTACGTC.

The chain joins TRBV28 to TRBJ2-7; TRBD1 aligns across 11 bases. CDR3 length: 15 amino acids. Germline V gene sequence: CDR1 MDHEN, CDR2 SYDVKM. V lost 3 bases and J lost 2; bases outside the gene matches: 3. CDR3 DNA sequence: TGTGCCAGCAGTTTGTGGGGACAGGGGGCCTACGAGCAGTACTTC. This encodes CASSLWGQGAYEQYF.

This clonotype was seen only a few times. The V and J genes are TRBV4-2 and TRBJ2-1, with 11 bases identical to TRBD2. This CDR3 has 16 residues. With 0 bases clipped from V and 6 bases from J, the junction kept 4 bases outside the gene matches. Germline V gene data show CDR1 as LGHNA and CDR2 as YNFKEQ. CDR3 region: CASSQDLLAGANEQFF. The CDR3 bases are TGTGCCAGCAGCCAAGATCTACTAGCGGGAGCCAATGAGCAGTTCTTC.

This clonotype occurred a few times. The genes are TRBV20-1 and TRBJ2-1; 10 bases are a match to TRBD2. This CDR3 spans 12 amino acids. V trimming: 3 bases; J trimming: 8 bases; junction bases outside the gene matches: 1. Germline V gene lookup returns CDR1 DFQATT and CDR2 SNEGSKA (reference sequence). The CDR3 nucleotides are TGCAGTGCTAGTCTAGCGGGAGATGAGCAGTTCTTC. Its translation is CSASLAGDEQFF.

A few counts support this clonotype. The CDR3, as DNA: TGTGCCAGCAGTTCCTCGGACCATACAGATACGCAGTATTTT. Its protein product is CASSSSDHTDTQYF. This chain uses TRBV28 with TRBJ2-3; D not certain. Germline V gives CDR1 MDHEN, CDR2 SYDVKM. The CDR3 is 14 amino acids. V dropped 4 bases and J dropped 3 bases, with 11 bases sitting between them. Drawing the rest from reference TRBV28 and TRBJ2-3, the complete variable domain is DVKVTQSSRYLVKRTGEKVFLECVQDMDHENMFWYRQDPGLGLRLIYFSYDVKMKEKGDIPEGYSVSREKKERFSLILESASTNQTSMYLCASSSSDHTDTQYFGPGTRLTVL.

The CDR3 reads CATSEPVDNEQFF. The CDR3 nucleotides are TGTGCCACCAGTGAGCCTGTAGACAATGAGCAGTTCTTC. The V gene is TRBV24-1, the J gene TRBJ2-1; D gene ambiguous. The CDR3 runs 13 residues. Germline CDR1 and CDR2: KGHDR and SFDVKD. V dropped 4 bases and J dropped 5 bases, with 8 bases sitting between them.

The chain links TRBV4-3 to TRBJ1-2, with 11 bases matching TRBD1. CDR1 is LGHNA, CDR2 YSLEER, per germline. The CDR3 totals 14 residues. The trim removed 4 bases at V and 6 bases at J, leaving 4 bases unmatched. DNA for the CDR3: TGCGCCAGCAGCCGAGGACAGGGGGCAAATGGCTACACCTTC. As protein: CASSRGQGANGYTF.

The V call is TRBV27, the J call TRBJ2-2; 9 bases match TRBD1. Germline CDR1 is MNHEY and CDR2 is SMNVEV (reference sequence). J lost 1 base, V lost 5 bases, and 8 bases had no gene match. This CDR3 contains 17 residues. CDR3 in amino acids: CASSPTPGQGNTGELFF. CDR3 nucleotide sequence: TGTGCCAGCAGTCCAACTCCGGGACAGGGGAACACCGGGGAGCTGTTTTTT.

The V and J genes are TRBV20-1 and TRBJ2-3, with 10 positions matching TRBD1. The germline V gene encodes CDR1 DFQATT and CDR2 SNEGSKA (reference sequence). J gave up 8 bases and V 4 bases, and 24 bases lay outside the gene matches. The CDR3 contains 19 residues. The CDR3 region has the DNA TGCAGTGCTACCGCCGGGACAGGGGCGGATCGCAGGGGACGGAGTACGCAGTATTTT. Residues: CSATAGTGADRRGRSTQYF.

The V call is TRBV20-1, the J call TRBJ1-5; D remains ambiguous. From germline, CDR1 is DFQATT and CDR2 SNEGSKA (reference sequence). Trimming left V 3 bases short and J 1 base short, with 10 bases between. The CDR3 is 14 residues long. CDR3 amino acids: CSASAWGSNQPQHF. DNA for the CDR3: TGCAGTGCTAGTGCCTGGGGAAGCAATCAGCCCCAGCATTTT.

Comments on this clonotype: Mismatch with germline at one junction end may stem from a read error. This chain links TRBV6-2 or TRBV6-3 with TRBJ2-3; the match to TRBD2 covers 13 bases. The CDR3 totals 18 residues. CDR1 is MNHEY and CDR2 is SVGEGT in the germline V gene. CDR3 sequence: CDSSWIGTSGKHIDTQYF. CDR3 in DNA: TGTGACAGCAGTTGGATTGGGACTAGCGGGAAGCACATAGATACGCAGTATTTT.

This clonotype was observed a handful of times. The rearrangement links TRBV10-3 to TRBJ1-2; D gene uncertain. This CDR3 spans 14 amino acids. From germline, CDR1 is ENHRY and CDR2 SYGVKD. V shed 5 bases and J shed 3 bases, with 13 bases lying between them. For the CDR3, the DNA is TGTGCCATCAGTCCCTTCGGGAAGGACTATGGCTACACCTTC. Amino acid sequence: CAISPFGKDYGYTF.

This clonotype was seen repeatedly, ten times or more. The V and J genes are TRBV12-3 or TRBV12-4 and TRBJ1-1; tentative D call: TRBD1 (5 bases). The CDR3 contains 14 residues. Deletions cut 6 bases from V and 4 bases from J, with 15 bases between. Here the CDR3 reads CASREGRDLTEAFF. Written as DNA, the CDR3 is TGTGCCAGCAGGGAGGGCAGGGACCTCACTGAAGCTTTCTTT.

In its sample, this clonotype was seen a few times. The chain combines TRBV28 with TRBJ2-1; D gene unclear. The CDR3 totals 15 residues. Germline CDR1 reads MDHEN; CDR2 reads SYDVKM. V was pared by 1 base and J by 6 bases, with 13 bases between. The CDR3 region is CASSLLVVAVNEQFF. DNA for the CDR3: TGTGCCAGCAGTTTATTGGTGGTTGCGGTCAATGAGCAGTTCTTC.

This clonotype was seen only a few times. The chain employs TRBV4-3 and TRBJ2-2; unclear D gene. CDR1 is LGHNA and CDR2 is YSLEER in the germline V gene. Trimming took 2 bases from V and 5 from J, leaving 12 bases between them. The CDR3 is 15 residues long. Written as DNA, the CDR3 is TGCGCCAGCAGCCAAAAGATGGCGGAGACCGGGGAGCTGTTTTTT. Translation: CASSQKMAETGELFF.

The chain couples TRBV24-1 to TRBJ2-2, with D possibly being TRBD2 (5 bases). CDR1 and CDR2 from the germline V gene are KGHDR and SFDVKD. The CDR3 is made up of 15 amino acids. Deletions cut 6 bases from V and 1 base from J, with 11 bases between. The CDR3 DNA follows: TGTGCCACCAGTATCACGGGAAAGAACACCGGGGAGCTGTTTTTT. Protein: CATSITGKNTGELFF.

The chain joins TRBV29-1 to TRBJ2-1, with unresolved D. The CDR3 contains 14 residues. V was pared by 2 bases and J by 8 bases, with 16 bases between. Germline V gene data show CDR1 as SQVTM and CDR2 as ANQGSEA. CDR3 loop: CSVERKGVSYEQFF. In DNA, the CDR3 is TGCAGCGTTGAAAGGAAGGGTGTCAGCTATGAGCAGTTCTTC.

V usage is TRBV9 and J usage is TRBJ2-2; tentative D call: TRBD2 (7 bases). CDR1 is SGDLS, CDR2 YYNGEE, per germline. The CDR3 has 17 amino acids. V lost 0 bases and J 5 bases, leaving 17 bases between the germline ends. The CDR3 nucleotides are TGTGCCAGCAGCGTAGGACCGGGGGGCCAGAGAACCGGGGAGCTGTTTTTT. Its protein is CASSVGPGGQRTGELFF.

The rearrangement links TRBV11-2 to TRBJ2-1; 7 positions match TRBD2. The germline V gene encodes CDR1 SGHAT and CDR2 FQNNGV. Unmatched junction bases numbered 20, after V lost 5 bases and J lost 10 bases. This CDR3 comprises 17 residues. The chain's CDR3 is CASSHGSGREQGLEQFF. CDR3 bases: TGTGCCAGCAGCCACGGAAGCGGGCGGGAGCAAGGCCTGGAGCAGTTCTTC.

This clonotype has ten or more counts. The CDR3 DNA reads as TGTGCCAGCAGTTACTCTAATTCCTACGAGCAGTACTTC. Translated, it gives CASSYSNSYEQYF. The chain joins TRBV6-5 to TRBJ2-7, with D unclear. The CDR3 consists of 13 residues. Germline V gene data show CDR1 as MNHEY and CDR2 as SVGAGI. Trimming cost V 0 bases and J 1 base, with 4 bases left between them.

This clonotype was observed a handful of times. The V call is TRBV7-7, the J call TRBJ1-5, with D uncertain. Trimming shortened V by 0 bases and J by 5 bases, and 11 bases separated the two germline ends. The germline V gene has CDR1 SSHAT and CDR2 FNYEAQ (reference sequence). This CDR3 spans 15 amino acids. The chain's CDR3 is CASSLAVNQHQPQHF. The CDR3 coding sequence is TGTGCCAGCAGCTTAGCAGTTAATCAACATCAGCCCCAGCATTTT. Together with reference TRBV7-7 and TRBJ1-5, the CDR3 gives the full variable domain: GAGVSQSPRYKVTKRGQDVTLRCDPISSHATLYWYQQALGQGPEFLTYFNYEAQPDKSGLPSDRFSAERPEGSISTLTIQRTEQRDSAMYRCASSLAVNQHQPQHFGDGTRLSIL.

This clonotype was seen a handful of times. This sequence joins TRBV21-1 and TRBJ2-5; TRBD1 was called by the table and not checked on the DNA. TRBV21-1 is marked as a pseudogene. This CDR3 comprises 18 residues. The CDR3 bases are TGTGCCAGCAGCAAATGGGGCAGGTCTATAGGGTACCAAGAGACCCAGTACTTC. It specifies CASSKWGRSIGYQETQYF.

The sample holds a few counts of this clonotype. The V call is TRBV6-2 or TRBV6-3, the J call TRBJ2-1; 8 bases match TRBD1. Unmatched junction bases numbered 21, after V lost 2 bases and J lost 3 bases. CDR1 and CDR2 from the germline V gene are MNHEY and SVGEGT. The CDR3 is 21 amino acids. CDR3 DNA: TGTGCCAGCAGTTACGACTCGACAGGGGTAGGATCATTCCTGAGCTACAATGAGCAGTTCTTC. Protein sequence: CASSYDSTGVGSFLSYNEQFF.

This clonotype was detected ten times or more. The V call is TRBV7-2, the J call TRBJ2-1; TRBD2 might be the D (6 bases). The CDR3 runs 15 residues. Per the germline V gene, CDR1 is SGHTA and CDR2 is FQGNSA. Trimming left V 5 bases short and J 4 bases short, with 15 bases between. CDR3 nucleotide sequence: TGTGCCAGCAGCCTTGGAAGCGGGCCATACAATGAGCAGTTCTTC. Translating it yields CASSLGSGPYNEQFF.

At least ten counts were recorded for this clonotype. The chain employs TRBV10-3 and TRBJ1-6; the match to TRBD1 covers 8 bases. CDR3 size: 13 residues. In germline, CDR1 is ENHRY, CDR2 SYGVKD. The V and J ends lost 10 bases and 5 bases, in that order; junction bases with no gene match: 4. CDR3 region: CANKDRDNSPLHF. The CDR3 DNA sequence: TGTGCCAACAAGGACAGGGATAATTCACCCCTCCACTTT.

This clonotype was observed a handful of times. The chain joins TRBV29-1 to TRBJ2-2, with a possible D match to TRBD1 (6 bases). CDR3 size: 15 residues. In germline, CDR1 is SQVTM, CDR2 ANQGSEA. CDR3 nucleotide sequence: TGCACGGCAGGGGAGCGACGGGGCCACCCCGGGGAGCTGTTTTTT. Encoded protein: CTAGERRGHPGELFF.

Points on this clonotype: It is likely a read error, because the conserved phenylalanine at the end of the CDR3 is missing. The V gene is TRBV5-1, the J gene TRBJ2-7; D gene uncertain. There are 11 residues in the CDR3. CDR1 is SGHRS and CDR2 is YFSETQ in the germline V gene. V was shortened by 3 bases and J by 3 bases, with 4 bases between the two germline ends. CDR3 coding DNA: TGCGCCAGCAGCTACCTCTACGAGCAGTACTCC. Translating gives CASSYLYEQYS.

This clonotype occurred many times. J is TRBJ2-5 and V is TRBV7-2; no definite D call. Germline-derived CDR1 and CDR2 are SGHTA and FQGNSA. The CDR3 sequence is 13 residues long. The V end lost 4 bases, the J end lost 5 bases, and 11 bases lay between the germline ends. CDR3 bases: TGTGCCAGCAGCTCCCTAGGCCGCGAGACCCAGTACTTC. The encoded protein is CASSSLGRETQYF.